The source of this TCR beta chain is a study of beta chain features in type 1 diabetes (dated 2018 in TCRdb). In the study overall: No differences in mean age, gender distribution, total cell number or subset yield were found between patients and healthy donors. A total of 107,917,701 sorted cells were examined across all samples, and a strong correlation was observed between cell number per subset and RNA yield. The study compared the TCRB repertoires of sorted circulating CD4+ T cell subsets in recently diagnosed type 1 diabetes patients with those in matched healthy donors. Naive and central memory subsets were obtained from all 30 or so donors, but regulatory and stem cell-like memory subsets were isolated from only 8 patients and roughly 8 healthy donors. What the work shows at the level of the full study, not this receptor alone: At VDJ recombination sites, type 1 diabetes patients had fewer insertions and more deleted nucleotides, which implies abnormalities in thymic rearrangement. Because the HLA sub-analyses included only small numbers of individuals, any influence of HLA type on TCRB rearrangement was left unresolved. A moderate but significant shortening of TCRB CDR3 length was observed in type 1 diabetes patients in all four CD4+ subsets. Shorter templates might have been favored by PCR, but patient and control samples were amplified and corrected together, so both groups would have been affected equally by any skew. Naive, central memory and regulatory TCRB repertoires appeared to be more similar among patients than among healthy donors. Sequencing cDNA rather than genomic DNA could over-represent highly expressing activated cells, although activation and CD3 levels did not differ between groups.

Germline trimming: 4 bases from V, 0 bases from J; junction bases outside gene matches: 4. Taken from cysteine to phenylalanine, the CDR3 has 16 residues. The read is trimmed to its CDR3 DNA, 48 bases read in frame from base 1. The germline V gene specifies SGHRS as CDR1 and YFSETQ as CDR2. The entire amount of isolated RNA was reverse transcribed using the High Capacity cDNA Reverse Transcription Kit, so the sequenced TCRB transcripts were expressed ones. Naive, central memory and regulatory T cell samples underwent deep immunoSEQ sequencing, averaging roughly 3.5 million total reads per sample. Sorted cells were lysed in RLT buffer and RNA was extracted with DNase-treated RNeasy Micro or Mini kits, depending on cell number. Each cell subset was processed on its own to prevent cross-contamination, while patient and healthy donor samples were processed together. The immunoSEQ multiplex PCR was used to amplify TCRB sequences from cDNA, yielding 87-bp fragments that span the CDR3 region. Sequencing of the amplicons was done on the Illumina HiSeq platform. As for the original processing: Synthetic template baselines were used to correct PCR bias computationally, reads within Hamming distance 2 were collapsed, and singletons that could not be merged were discarded. Reads were aligned against IMGT to assign V, D and J genes, CDR3 length and insertions or deletions at six rearrangement sites. Within each subset, clonotype counts were normalized to sorted cell number, and only after that were true diversity and Gini coefficients computed with the tcR R package. The overlap coefficient, calculated on TCRB nucleotide sequences, was used to quantify repertoire sharing. Imported from immuneACCESS, the table was reduced by TCRdb to in-frame sequences with V and J called. These copies leave out some clones; in studies compared against another copy, an unresolved V gene accounts for under half, and the cause of the remainder is not known. The V and J calls and clone size are taken from that table; D and trimming were inferred from the DNA. The sample has 120,000 to 150,000 clones on record, nearly 50% of them singletons. The ten most abundant clones make up around 0.43% of the sample.

Each donor gave one peripheral blood draw, around 0.12 L on average, collected into heparinised tubes. A BD FACSAria II was used to sort naive, central memory, regulatory and stem cell-like memory CD4+ T cells with a panel that included CD45RO, CCR7, CD25, CD127, CD95 and CD27. A purity above 95% was achieved for all sorted populations. PBMCs were isolated right away by Lymphoprep density gradient centrifugation and were stained directly, without culture. Samples were stained and sorted in pairs, with one healthy donor and one patient per experiment, so that batch effects were minimized. In the case of this clone: There is no known antigen for this receptor. No qualities accompany the bases; no much larger clone lies one base away.

This receptor was identified in a man aged 18 to 30 in good health. Specimen: Tregs from blood. The cell subset or site label, as the study defines it: regulatory CD4+ T cells. Recombination joined TRBV5-1 with TRBJ2-6, with 7 middle bases fitting TRBD1. The CDR3 corresponds to CASSRDSSSGANVLTF. Here is the DNA: TGCGCCAGCAGCCGGGACAGCTCCTCTGGGGCCAACGTCCTGACTTTC.